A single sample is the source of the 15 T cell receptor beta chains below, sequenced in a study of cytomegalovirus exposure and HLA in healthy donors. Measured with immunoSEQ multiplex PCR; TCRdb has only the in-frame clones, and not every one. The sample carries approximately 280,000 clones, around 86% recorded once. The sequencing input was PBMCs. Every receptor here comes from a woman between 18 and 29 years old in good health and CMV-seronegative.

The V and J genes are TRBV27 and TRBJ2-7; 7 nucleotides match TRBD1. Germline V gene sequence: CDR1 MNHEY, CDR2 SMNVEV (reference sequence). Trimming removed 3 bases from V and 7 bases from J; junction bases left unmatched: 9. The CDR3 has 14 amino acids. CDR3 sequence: CASSFQGQAGEQYF. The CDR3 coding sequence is TGTGCCAGCAGTTTTCAAGGACAGGCAGGGGAGCAGTACTTC.

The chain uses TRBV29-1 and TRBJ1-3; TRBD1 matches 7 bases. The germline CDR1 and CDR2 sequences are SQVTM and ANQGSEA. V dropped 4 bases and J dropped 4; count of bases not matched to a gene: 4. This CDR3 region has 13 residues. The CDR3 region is CSVVGTAGNTIYF. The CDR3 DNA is TGCAGCGTTGTAGGGACAGCCGGAAACACCATATATTTT.

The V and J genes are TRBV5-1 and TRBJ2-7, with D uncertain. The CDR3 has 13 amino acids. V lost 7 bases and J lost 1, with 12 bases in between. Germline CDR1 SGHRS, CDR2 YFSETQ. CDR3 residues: CASFLRFSYEQYF. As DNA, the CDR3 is TGCGCCAGCTTTCTCAGGTTTTCCTACGAGCAGTACTTC.

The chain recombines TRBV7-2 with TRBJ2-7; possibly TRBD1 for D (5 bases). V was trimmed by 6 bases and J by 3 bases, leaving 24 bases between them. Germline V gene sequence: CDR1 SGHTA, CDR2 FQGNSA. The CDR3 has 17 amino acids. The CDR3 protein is CASRPWAGSNDFYEQYF. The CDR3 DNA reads TGTGCCAGCAGACCCTGGGCAGGGTCTAATGATTTCTACGAGCAGTACTTC.

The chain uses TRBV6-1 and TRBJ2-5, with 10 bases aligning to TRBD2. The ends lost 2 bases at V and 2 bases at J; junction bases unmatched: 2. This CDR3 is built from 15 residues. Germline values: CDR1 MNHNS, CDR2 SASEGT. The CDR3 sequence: CASSENSGGQETQYF. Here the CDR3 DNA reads TGTGCCAGCAGTGAAAATAGCGGGGGGCAAGAGACCCAGTACTTC.

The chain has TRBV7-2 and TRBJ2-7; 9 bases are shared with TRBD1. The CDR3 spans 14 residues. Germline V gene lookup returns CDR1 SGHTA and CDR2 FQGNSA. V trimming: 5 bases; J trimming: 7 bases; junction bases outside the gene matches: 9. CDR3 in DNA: TGTGCCAGCAGCGCCAGACAGGGGGGTTGGGAGCAGTACTTC. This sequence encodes CASSARQGGWEQYF. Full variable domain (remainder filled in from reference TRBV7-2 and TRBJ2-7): GAGVSQSPSNKVTEKGKDVELRCDPISGHTALYWYRQSLGQGLEFLIYFQGNSAPDKSGLPSDRFSAERTGGSVSTLTIQRTQQEDSAVYLCASSARQGGWEQYFGPGTRLTVT.

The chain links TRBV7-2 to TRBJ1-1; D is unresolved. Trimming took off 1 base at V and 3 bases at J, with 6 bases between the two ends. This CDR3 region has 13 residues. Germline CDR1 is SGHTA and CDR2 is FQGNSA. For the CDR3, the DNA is TGTGCCAGCAGCTTAGTCACAGACACTGAAGCTTTCTTT. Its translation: CASSLVTDTEAFF.

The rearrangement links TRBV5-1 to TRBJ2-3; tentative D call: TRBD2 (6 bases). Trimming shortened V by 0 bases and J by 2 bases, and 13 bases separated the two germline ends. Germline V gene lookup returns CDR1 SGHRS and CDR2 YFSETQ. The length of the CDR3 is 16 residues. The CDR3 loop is CASSLGGARFTDTQYF. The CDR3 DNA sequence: TGCGCCAGCAGCTTGGGCGGGGCGAGATTCACAGATACGCAGTATTTT.

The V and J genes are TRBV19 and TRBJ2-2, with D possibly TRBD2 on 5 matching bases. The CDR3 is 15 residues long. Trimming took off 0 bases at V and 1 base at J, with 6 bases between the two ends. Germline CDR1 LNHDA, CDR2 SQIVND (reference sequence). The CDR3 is CASSIDGRNTGELFF. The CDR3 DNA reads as TGTGCCAGTAGTATAGATGGGAGGAACACCGGGGAGCTGTTTTTT.

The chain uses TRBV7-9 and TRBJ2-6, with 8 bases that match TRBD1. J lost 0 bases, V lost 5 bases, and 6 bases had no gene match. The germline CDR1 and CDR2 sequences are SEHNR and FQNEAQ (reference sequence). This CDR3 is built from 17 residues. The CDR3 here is CASSPTGGYSGANVLTF. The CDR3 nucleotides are TGTGCCAGCAGCCCAACAGGGGGTTACTCTGGGGCCAACGTCCTGACTTTC.

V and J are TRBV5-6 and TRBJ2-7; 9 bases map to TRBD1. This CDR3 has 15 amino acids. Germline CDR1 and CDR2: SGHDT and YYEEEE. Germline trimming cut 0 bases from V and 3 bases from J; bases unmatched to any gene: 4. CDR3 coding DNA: TGTGCCAGCAGCTTGGGGACAGGGGAAGGCTACGAGCAGTACTTC. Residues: CASSLGTGEGYEQYF.

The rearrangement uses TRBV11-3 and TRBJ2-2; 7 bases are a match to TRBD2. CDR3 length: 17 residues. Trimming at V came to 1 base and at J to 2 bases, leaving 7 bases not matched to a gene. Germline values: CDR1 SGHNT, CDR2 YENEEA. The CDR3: CASSLGGSGTNTGELFF. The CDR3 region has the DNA TGTGCCAGCAGCTTAGGAGGGAGCGGGACCAACACCGGGGAGCTGTTTTTT.

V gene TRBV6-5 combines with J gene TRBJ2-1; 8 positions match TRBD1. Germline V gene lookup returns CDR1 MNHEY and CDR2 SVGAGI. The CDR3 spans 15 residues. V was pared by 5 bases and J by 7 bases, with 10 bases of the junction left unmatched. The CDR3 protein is CASSPRQGKGNEQFF. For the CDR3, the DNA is TGTGCCAGCAGTCCTCGACAGGGGAAGGGAAATGAGCAGTTCTTC.

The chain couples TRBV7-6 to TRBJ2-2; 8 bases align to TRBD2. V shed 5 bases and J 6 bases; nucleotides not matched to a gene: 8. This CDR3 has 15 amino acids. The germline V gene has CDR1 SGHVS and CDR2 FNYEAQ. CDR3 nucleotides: TGTGCCAGCAGCCTGGCCCTAGCGGGTTCCGGGGAGCTGTTTTTT. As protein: CASSLALAGSGELFF.

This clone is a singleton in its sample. This chain's CDR3 is CASSIVERSDSPLHF. The DNA for the CDR3 is TGTGCCAGTAGTATAGTTGAGAGAAGCGATTCACCCCTCCACTTT. The genes are TRBV19 and TRBJ1-6, with no clear D. This CDR3 region has 15 residues. CDR1 is LNHDA, CDR2 SQIVND, per germline (reference sequence). Between the trimmed V and J ends, which lost 1 base and 8 bases, there was a span of 12 bases.